The 8 T cell receptor beta chains presented below share a single source sample, sequenced in a study of T-cell reconstitution after alpha-beta-depleted transplantation in children. Library preparation (for TCRbeta) was performed with unique molecular identifiers. In TCRdb, the PCR reads were re-called with MiXCR into one record per CDR3 protein. The table lists 700,000 to 950,000 distinct CDR3 sequences, roughly 15% of them singletons. The starting material was PBMCs, mostly from graft donor cells, obtained 360 days after TCRalphabeta/CD19-depleted stem cell transplant. These receptors were collected from a male patient younger than 18 who had a stem cell transplant for acute lymphoblastic leukemia, so the T cells may come from the graft donor.

This CDR3 is CAIRGDTEGYGYTF. The CDR3 region has the DNA TGTGCCATCAGGGGGGACACCGAGGGCTATGGCTACACCTTC. The chain is built from TRBV10-3 and TRBJ1-2; possibly TRBD1 for D (6 bases). The germline V and J ends were trimmed by 6 bases and 4 bases, with 15 bases remaining between them. The CDR3 totals 14 residues. Germline V gene lookup returns CDR1 ENHRY and CDR2 SYGVKD.

This clonotype was picked up a small number of times. CDR3 sequence: CASSQLGPSGNEQFF. CDR3 coding DNA: TGTGCCAGCAGCCAATTGGGGCCCTCCGGCAATGAGCAGTTCTTC. This chain uses TRBV13 with TRBJ2-1; D may be TRBD1 (5 bases). The CDR3 runs to 15 residues. V lost 5 bases, J lost 6 bases, and 17 bases lay in between. In germline, CDR1 is PRHDT, CDR2 FYEKMQ (reference sequence).

The chain joins TRBV7-9 to TRBJ2-7; perhaps TRBD1 as D (6 bases). This CDR3 is 16 amino acids long. Germline V gene sequence: CDR1 SEHNR, CDR2 FQNEAQ (reference sequence). Trimming left V 4 bases short and J 6 bases short, with 22 bases between. CDR3 amino acids: CASSSTGTYVGLEQYF. In DNA form, the CDR3 reads TGTGCCAGCAGCTCGACCGGGACATATGTTGGGCTCGAGCAGTACTTC.

The V call is TRBV9, the J call TRBJ2-6; D is uncertain. CDR3 length: 16 amino acids. Trimming cost V 9 bases and J 2 bases, with 18 bases left between them. Germline V gives CDR1 SGDLS, CDR2 YYNGEE. CDR3: CATTGRSTPGANVLTF. The CDR3 coding sequence is TGTGCCACGACGGGCAGGTCCACCCCTGGGGCCAACGTCCTGACTTTC.

This clonotype was picked up a small number of times. The chain employs TRBV5-1 and TRBJ2-2, with 14 bases aligning to TRBD2. The CDR3 loop spans 15 amino acids. V trimming: 9 bases; J trimming: 6 bases; junction bases outside the gene matches: 7. Germline V gene sequence: CDR1 SGHRS, CDR2 YFSETQ. Here the CDR3 DNA reads TGCGCCACCTCCGGGACTAGCGGGAGCGCCGGGGAGCTGTTTTTT. It codes for CATSGTSGSAGELFF.

In its sample, this clonotype was seen a few times. This rearrangement joins TRBV7-9 to TRBJ1-2; D gene unclear. The CDR3 covers 11 residues. Looked up from germline, CDR1 is SEHNR and CDR2 is FQNEAQ (reference sequence). The CDR3 here is CAGTRYYGYTF. Written as DNA, the CDR3 is TGTGCTGGCACTCGCTACTATGGCTACACCTTC.

Ten or more counts support this clonotype. The chain carries TRBV7-8 and TRBJ1-3; the D is unclear. The germline V gene encodes CDR1 SGHVS and CDR2 FQNEAQ. V lost 3 bases and J lost 0, with 6 bases in between. The CDR3 has 14 residues. This chain's CDR3 is CASSLGRSGNTIYF. CDR3 sequence (DNA): TGTGCCAGCAGCTTGGGCCGCTCTGGAAACACCATATATTTT.

The genes are TRBV7-8 and TRBJ2-5; 8 nucleotides agree with TRBD2. This CDR3 spans 17 amino acids. Trimming at V came to 3 bases and at J to 4 bases, leaving 13 bases not matched to a gene. CDR1 is SGHVS, CDR2 FQNEAQ, per germline. The CDR3 spells CASSFLFISGSRETQYF. DNA of the CDR3: TGTGCCAGCAGCTTTCTATTCATAAGCGGGAGTAGAGAGACCCAGTACTTC. Full variable domain (rest looked up from reference TRBV7-8 and TRBJ2-5): GAGVSQSPRYKVAKRGQDVALRCDPISGHVSLFWYQQALGQGPEFLTYFQNEAQLDKSGLPSDRFFAERPEGSVSTLKIQRTQQEDSAVYLCASSFLFISGSRETQYFGPGTRLLVL.